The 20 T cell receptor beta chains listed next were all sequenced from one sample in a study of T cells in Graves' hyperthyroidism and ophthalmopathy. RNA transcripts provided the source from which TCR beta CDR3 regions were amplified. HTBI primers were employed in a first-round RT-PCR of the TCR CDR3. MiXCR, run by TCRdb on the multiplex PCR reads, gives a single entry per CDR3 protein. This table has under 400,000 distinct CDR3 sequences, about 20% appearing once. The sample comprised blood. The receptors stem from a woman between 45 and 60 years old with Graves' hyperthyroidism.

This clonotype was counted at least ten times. CDR3: CASSSLTGELFF. CDR3 in DNA: TGTGCCAGCAGCTCCCTCACCGGGGAGCTGTTTTTT. This chain connects TRBV13 to TRBJ2-2; D gene unclear. The CDR3 is 12 residues long. Per germline, CDR1 PRHDT and CDR2 FYEKMQ (reference sequence). Trimming cost V 4 bases and J 4 bases, with 4 bases left between them.

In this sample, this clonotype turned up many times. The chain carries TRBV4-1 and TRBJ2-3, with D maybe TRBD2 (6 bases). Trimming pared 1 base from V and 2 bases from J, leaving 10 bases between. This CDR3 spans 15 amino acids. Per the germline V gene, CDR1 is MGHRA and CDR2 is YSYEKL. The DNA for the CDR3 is TGCGCCAGCAGCCAAGTGGGACTGAACACAGATACGCAGTATTTT. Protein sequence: CASSQVGLNTDTQYF.

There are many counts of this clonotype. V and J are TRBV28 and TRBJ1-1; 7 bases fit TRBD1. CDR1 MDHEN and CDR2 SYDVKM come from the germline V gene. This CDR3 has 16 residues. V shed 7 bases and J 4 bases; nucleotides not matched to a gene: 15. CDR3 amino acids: CASTTLRPTGLTEAFF. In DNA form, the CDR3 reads TGTGCCAGCACTACTCTAAGACCGACAGGGCTCACTGAAGCTTTCTTT.

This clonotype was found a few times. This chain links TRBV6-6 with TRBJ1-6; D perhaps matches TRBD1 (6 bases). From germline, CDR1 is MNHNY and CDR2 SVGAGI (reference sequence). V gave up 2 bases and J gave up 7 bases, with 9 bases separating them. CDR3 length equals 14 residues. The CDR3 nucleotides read TGTGCCAGCAGTTACGACAGGAGGAATTCACCCCTCCACTTT. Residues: CASSYDRRNSPLHF.

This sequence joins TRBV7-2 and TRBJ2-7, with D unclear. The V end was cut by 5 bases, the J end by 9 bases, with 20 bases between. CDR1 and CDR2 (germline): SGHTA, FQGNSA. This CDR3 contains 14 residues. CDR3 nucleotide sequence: TGTGCCAGCAGCCGAACGACCGGAGTCCTTGTGCAGTACTTC. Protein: CASSRTTGVLVQYF.

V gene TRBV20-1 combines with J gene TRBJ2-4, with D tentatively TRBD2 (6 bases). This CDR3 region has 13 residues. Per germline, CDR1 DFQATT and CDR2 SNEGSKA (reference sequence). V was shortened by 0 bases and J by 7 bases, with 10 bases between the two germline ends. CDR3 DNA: TGCAGTGCTAGAGATCCGGGAGCGAACATTCAGTACTTC. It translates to CSARDPGANIQYF.

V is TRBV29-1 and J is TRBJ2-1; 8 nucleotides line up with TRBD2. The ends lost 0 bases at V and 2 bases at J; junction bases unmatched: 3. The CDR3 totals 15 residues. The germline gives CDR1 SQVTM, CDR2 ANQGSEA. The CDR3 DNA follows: TGCAGCGTTGAAGATCTGGGACTAGCCTACAATGAGCAGTTCTTC. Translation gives CSVEDLGLAYNEQFF.

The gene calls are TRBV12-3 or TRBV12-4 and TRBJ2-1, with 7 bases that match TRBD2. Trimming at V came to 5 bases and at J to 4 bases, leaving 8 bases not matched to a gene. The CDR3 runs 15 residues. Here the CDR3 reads CASSIVGGRYNEQFF. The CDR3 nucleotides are TGTGCCAGCAGTATCGTCGGGGGGAGGTACAATGAGCAGTTCTTC.

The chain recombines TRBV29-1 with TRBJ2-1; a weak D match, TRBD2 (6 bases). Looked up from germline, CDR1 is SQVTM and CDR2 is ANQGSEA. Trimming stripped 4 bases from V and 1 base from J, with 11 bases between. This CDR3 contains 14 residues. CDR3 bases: TGCAGCGTTGGGGAGGCGGGATCCTACAATGAGCAGTTCTTC. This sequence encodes CSVGEAGSYNEQFF.

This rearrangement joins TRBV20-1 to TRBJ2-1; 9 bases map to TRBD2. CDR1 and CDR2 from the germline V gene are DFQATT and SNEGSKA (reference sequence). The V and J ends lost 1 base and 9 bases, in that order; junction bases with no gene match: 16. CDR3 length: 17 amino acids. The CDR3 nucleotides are TGCAGTGCTAGAGCGGAGGCGGGGGGGCAGGCGCGGGGTGAGCAGTTCTTC. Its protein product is CSARAEAGGQARGEQFF.

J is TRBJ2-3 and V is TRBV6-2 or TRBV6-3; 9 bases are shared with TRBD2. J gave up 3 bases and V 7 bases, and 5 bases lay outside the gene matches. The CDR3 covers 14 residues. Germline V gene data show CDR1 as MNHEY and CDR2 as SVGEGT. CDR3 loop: CASTKGLATDTQYF. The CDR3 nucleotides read TGTGCCAGCACGAAGGGACTAGCAACAGATACGCAGTATTTT.

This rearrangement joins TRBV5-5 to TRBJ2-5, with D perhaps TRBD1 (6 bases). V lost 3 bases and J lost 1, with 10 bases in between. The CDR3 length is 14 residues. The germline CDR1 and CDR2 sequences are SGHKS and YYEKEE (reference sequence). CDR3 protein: CASSSQGTQETQYF. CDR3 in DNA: TGTGCCAGCAGCTCCCAGGGGACCCAAGAGACCCAGTACTTC.

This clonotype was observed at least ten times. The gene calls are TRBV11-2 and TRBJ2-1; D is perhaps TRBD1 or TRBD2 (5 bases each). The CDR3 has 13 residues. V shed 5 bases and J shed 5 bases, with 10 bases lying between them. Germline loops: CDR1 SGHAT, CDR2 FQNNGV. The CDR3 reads CASSGGPNNEQFF. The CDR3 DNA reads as TGTGCCAGCAGCGGGGGACCGAACAATGAGCAGTTCTTC.

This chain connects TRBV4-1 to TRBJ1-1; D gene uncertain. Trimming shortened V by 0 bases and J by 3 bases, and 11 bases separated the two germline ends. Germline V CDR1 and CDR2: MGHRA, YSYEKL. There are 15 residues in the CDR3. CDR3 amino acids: CASSQDATGYTEAFF. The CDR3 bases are TGCGCCAGCAGCCAAGACGCCACGGGGTACACTGAAGCTTTCTTT.

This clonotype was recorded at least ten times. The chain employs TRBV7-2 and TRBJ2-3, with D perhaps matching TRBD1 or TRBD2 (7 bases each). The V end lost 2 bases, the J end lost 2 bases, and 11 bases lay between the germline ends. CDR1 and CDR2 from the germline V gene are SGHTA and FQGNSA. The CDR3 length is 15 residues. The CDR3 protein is CASSLQGGNTDTQYF. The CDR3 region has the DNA TGTGCCAGCAGCTTACAGGGGGGGAACACAGATACGCAGTATTTT.

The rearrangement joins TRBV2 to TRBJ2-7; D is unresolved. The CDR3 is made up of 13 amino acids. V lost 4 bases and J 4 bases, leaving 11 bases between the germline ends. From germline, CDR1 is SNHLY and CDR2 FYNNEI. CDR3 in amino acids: CASSGGFGYEQYF. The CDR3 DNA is TGTGCCAGCAGTGGAGGCTTTGGGTACGAGCAGTACTTC.

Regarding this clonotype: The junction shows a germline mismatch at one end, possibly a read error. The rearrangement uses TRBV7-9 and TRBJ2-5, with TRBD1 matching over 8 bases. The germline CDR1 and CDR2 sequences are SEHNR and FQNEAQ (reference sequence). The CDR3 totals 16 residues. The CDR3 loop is CAGSFWTGNYQETQYF. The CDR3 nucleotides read TGTGCCGGCAGCTTTTGGACAGGGAACTACCAAGAGACCCAGTACTTC.

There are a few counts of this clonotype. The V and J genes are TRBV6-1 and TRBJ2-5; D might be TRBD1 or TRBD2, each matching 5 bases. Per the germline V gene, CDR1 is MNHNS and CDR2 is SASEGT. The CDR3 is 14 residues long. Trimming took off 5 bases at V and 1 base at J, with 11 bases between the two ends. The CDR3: CASSFGTVQETQYF. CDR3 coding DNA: TGTGCCAGCAGTTTCGGGACGGTCCAAGAGACCCAGTACTTC.

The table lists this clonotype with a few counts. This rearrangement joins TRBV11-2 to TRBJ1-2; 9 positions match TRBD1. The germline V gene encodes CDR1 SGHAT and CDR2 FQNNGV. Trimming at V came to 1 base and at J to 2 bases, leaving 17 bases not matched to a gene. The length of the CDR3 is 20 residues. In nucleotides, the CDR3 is TGTGCCAGCAGCTTAGTCCGGAGTATGGGACAGGGCATAATCAACTATGGCTACACCTTC. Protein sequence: CASSLVRSMGQGIINYGYTF.

The chain's CDR3 is CASSWTMGEDVKNIQYF. The CDR3 DNA is TGCGCCAGCAGCTGGACGATGGGGGAGGACGTCAAAAACATTCAGTACTTC. V is TRBV4-1 and J is TRBJ2-4; D possibly corresponds to TRBD2 (6 bases). This CDR3 is built from 17 residues. Germline assignment: CDR1 MGHRA and CDR2 YSYEKL. V was pared by 5 bases and J by 3 bases, with 20 bases between.